These T cell receptor beta chains were read from a single sample in a study of shared clonotypes between healthy human individuals. The method was immunoSEQ multiplex PCR; TCRdb's version includes in-frame clones alone and lacks a portion of them. The table records about 1 million clones, around 76% of them present only once. Sequenced input: memory CD4+ T cells sorted from blood. The receptor set was obtained from a man younger than 35 in good health. CDR3s include the opening cysteine and the closing phenylalanine or tryptophan. Fields, in order: CDR3 DNA, CDR3 protein, J gene, V gene, D gene, clone size. The D gene is left open where the match is weak. The listing skips clone size in some rows; elsewhere it reads once, few, many or a size class.

cdr3_nt: TGTGCCTGGAGTGTAGCTGGAGGGGGAAACACCATATATTTT; cdr3_aa: CAWSVAGGGNTIYF; j_call: TRBJ1-3; v_call: TRBV30; d_call: NA; clone_size: NA
cdr3_nt: TGTGCCAGCAGTGTCCAGCAATATCAGCCCCAGCATTTT; cdr3_aa: CASSVQQYQPQHF; j_call: TRBJ1-5; v_call: TRBV2; d_call: NA; clone_size: NA
cdr3_nt: TGTGCCAGTAGCCTCGCAGGGAGTCGCTCACCCCTCCACTTT; cdr3_aa: CASSLAGSRSPLHF; j_call: TRBJ1-6; v_call: TRBV19; d_call: NA; clone_size: few
cdr3_nt: TGTGCCAGCAGTTTACGCGGGGACGGCGTGGATGAAGCTTTCTTT; cdr3_aa: CASSLRGDGVDEAFF; j_call: TRBJ1-1; v_call: TRBV27; d_call: NA; clone_size: NA
cdr3_nt: TGTGCCAGCAGCGGGCGACAGGGCACAACTAATGAAAAACTGTTTTTT; cdr3_aa: CASSGRQGTTNEKLFF; j_call: TRBJ1-4; v_call: TRBV9; d_call: TRBD1; clone_size: NA
cdr3_nt: TGTGCCAGCAGCTTAAGGACTATAATTTCCAATGAGCAGTTCTTC; cdr3_aa: CASSLRTIISNEQFF; j_call: TRBJ2-1; v_call: TRBV7-2; d_call: NA; clone_size: NA
cdr3_nt: TGCGCCAGCAGCTCAGTGAGCGGGGGTGCGGATGAGCAGTTCTTC; cdr3_aa: CASSSVSGGADEQFF; j_call: TRBJ2-1; v_call: TRBV5-1; d_call: TRBD2; clone_size: NA
cdr3_nt: TGTGCCAGCAGGGCAGTGAGGGGCACAGATACGCAGTATTTT; cdr3_aa: CASRAVRGTDTQYF; j_call: TRBJ2-3; v_call: TRBV2; d_call: NA; clone_size: NA
cdr3_nt: TGTGCCAGCAGCCCCGGGACTAGCGGGGGTAATGAGCAGTTCTTC; cdr3_aa: CASSPGTSGGNEQFF; j_call: TRBJ2-1; v_call: TRBV5-4; d_call: TRBD2; clone_size: few
cdr3_nt: TGTGCCAGCAGGACCAGACAGCAGATCACCGGGGAGCTGTTTTTT; cdr3_aa: CASRTRQQITGELFF; j_call: TRBJ2-2; v_call: TRBV27; d_call: NA; clone_size: NA
cdr3_nt: TGTGCCAGCAGCTTAGTGGGCAGGGCGATCCTTTTT; cdr3_aa: CASSLVGRAILF; j_call: TRBJ1-4; v_call: TRBV7-2; d_call: NA; clone_size: NA
cdr3_nt: TGTGCTAGCAGCTTACTGGCGATTCGCGGGGAGACCCAGTACTTC; cdr3_aa: CASSLLAIRGETQYF; j_call: TRBJ2-5; v_call: TRBV7-7; d_call: NA; clone_size: NA
cdr3_nt: TGCAGTGGGGGCAGCGCCTACGAGCAGTACTTC; cdr3_aa: CSGGSAYEQYF; j_call: TRBJ2-7; v_call: TRBV20-1; d_call: NA; clone_size: once
cdr3_nt: TGCAGCGGAGAAAGGGGGCTTGACACTGAAGCTTTCTTT; cdr3_aa: CSGERGLDTEAFF; j_call: TRBJ1-1; v_call: TRBV29-1; d_call: TRBD1; clone_size: NA
cdr3_nt: TGTGCCAGCAGCTTAGGGCCGGAGCGCAGGGGCTCTAGGGAGGATACGCAGTATTTT; cdr3_aa: CASSLGPERRGSREDTQYF; j_call: TRBJ2-3; v_call: TRBV7-9; d_call: NA; clone_size: NA
cdr3_nt: TGCGCCAGCAGCCAAGATTTTGGGGGGGCCGGGCAGCCCCAGCATTTT; cdr3_aa: CASSQDFGGAGQPQHF; j_call: TRBJ1-5; v_call: TRBV4-1; d_call: NA; clone_size: NA
cdr3_nt: TGTGCCAGCAGTTCAACTTGGACAGGGGTTAGCAATCAGCCCCAGCATTTT; cdr3_aa: CASSSTWTGVSNQPQHF; j_call: TRBJ1-5; v_call: TRBV27; d_call: TRBD1; clone_size: NA
cdr3_nt: TGTGCCAGCAGCTTAGGGATAGCGGGGACAGAGACCCAGTACTTC; cdr3_aa: CASSLGIAGTETQYF; j_call: TRBJ2-5; v_call: TRBV11-2; d_call: TRBD2; clone_size: NA
cdr3_nt: TGTGCCTGGTCAATGTCCTCTTACCAAGAGACCCAGTACTTC; cdr3_aa: CAWSMSSYQETQYF; j_call: TRBJ2-5; v_call: TRBV30; d_call: NA; clone_size: NA
cdr3_nt: TGTGCCAGCAGCTTGGCTGGGGCAGGAGGGGAGACCCAGTACTTC; cdr3_aa: CASSLAGAGGETQYF; j_call: TRBJ2-5; v_call: TRBV5-4; d_call: NA; clone_size: NA
cdr3_nt: TGTGCCAGCAGCCCAGACGGAGCCTCTGGAAACACCATATATTTT; cdr3_aa: CASSPDGASGNTIYF; j_call: TRBJ1-3; v_call: TRBV9; d_call: NA; clone_size: once
cdr3_nt: TGTGCCAGCAGCAACCGCGTCGAGCAGTACTTC; cdr3_aa: CASSNRVEQYF; j_call: TRBJ2-7; v_call: TRBV7-6; d_call: NA; clone_size: few
cdr3_nt: TGTGCCAGCAGCCTTCGGAGGCGGGGGGCCCAAGAGACCCAGTACTTC; cdr3_aa: CASSLRRRGAQETQYF; j_call: TRBJ2-5; v_call: TRBV7-4; d_call: TRBD2; clone_size: NA
cdr3_nt: TGCGCCACTAAGACGGGACCCTCCTACGAGCAGTACTTC; cdr3_aa: CATKTGPSYEQYF; j_call: TRBJ2-7; v_call: TRBV23-1; d_call: NA; clone_size: NA
cdr3_nt: TGTGCCTGGAGTGTAGGTAGTCGGGACAGACACTACGAGCAGTACTTC; cdr3_aa: CAWSVGSRDRHYEQYF; j_call: TRBJ2-7; v_call: TRBV30; d_call: TRBD1; clone_size: NA
cdr3_nt: TGTGCCAGCTCACCATCGGGCAGACCTAATGAAAAACTGTTTTTT; cdr3_aa: CASSPSGRPNEKLFF; j_call: TRBJ1-4; v_call: TRBV18; d_call: NA; clone_size: few
cdr3_nt: TGTGCCAGCAGCCCCGGAGTTGGGCGCGGCGGAGAGACCCAGTACTTC; cdr3_aa: CASSPGVGRGGETQYF; j_call: TRBJ2-5; v_call: TRBV11-3; d_call: NA; clone_size: once
cdr3_nt: TGTGCCAGCAGCCTCGGGTCCACTACTAGCACAGATACGCAGTATTTT; cdr3_aa: CASSLGSTTSTDTQYF; j_call: TRBJ2-3; v_call: TRBV9; d_call: NA; clone_size: NA
cdr3_nt: TGTGCCAGCAGTGGGCGAGGGGGCACTGGAAACACCATATATTTT; cdr3_aa: CASSGRGGTGNTIYF; j_call: TRBJ1-3; v_call: TRBV2; d_call: TRBD1; clone_size: NA
cdr3_nt: TGCGCCAGCAGTCGAGACAGCCTAGCCTACGAGCAGTACTTC; cdr3_aa: CASSRDSLAYEQYF; j_call: TRBJ2-7; v_call: TRBV4-1; d_call: NA; clone_size: NA
cdr3_nt: TGTGCCAGCAGCTTGGGCGGCTCTTACTATGGCTACACCTTC; cdr3_aa: CASSLGGSYYGYTF; j_call: TRBJ1-2; v_call: TRBV5-4; d_call: NA; clone_size: NA
cdr3_nt: TGCGCCAGCAGCTACGGTTTCCAACGGGGCACCGGGGAGCTGTTTTTT; cdr3_aa: CASSYGFQRGTGELFF; j_call: TRBJ2-2; v_call: TRBV5-1; d_call: NA; clone_size: NA
cdr3_nt: TGCGCCAGCAAGTGGCGGGGGGACTCCTACGAGCAGTACTTC; cdr3_aa: CASKWRGDSYEQYF; j_call: TRBJ2-7; v_call: TRBV4-1; d_call: TRBD2; clone_size: few
cdr3_nt: TGCGCCAGCAGCCAAACAGGGTTCACAGATACGCAGTATTTT; cdr3_aa: CASSQTGFTDTQYF; j_call: TRBJ2-3; v_call: TRBV4-1; d_call: NA; clone_size: NA
cdr3_nt: TGTGCCAGCAGGGACGGGACTAGCGGGAGATCAGATACGCAGTATTTT; cdr3_aa: CASRDGTSGRSDTQYF; j_call: TRBJ2-3; v_call: TRBV5-4; d_call: TRBD2; clone_size: NA
cdr3_nt: TGTGCCAGCAGCTTTAGCGGCACCGGGGAGCTGTTTTTT; cdr3_aa: CASSFSGTGELFF; j_call: TRBJ2-2; v_call: TRBV7-2; d_call: NA; clone_size: NA
cdr3_nt: TGTGCCAGCACCTCCGGGCCGGTGACCGGGGAGCTGTTTTTT; cdr3_aa: CASTSGPVTGELFF; j_call: TRBJ2-2; v_call: TRBV6-1; d_call: NA; clone_size: NA
cdr3_nt: TGTGCCAGCTCACCACCGGGGGGGAGCACTGAAGCTTTCTTT; cdr3_aa: CASSPPGGSTEAFF; j_call: TRBJ1-1; v_call: TRBV18; d_call: NA; clone_size: few
cdr3_nt: TGTGCCAGCAGCGTAGACGACTTGGCCAAACTGTTTTTT; cdr3_aa: CASSVDDLAKLFF; j_call: TRBJ1-4; v_call: TRBV9; d_call: NA; clone_size: few
cdr3_nt: TGTGCCACCTGGAGGTCAGGGGTGAATACTGAAGCTTTCTTT; cdr3_aa: CATWRSGVNTEAFF; j_call: TRBJ1-1; v_call: TRBV7-9; d_call: NA; clone_size: NA
cdr3_nt: TGTGCCAGCAGTGAATTTTTGAGGGTGGGGTCCGGTAAAGATGGCTACACCTTC; cdr3_aa: CASSEFLRVGSGKDGYTF; j_call: TRBJ1-2; v_call: TRBV6-1; d_call: NA; clone_size: NA
cdr3_nt: TGTGCCAGCAGCTTCACCTCTTCAGGGACCCAGCCCCAGCATTTT; cdr3_aa: CASSFTSSGTQPQHF; j_call: TRBJ1-5; v_call: TRBV7-9; d_call: NA; clone_size: NA
cdr3_nt: TGTGCCACCAGTAGGCAGGGAGGTGGCTACACCTTC; cdr3_aa: CATSRQGGGYTF; j_call: TRBJ1-2; v_call: TRBV6-1; d_call: NA; clone_size: few
cdr3_nt: TGTGCCAGCTTATGGGACAGGGTAGGATCAGAAGCTTTCTTT; cdr3_aa: CASLWDRVGSEAFF; j_call: TRBJ1-1; v_call: TRBV18; d_call: TRBD1; clone_size: NA
cdr3_nt: TGTGCCAGCAGGGCCTTATTAGTCTTCTCAGATACGCAGTATTTT; cdr3_aa: CASRALLVFSDTQYF; j_call: TRBJ2-3; v_call: TRBV6-1; d_call: NA; clone_size: once
cdr3_nt: TGTGCCAGCAGCTTAAGACTAGCCCAACAAGAGACCCAGTACTTC; cdr3_aa: CASSLRLAQQETQYF; j_call: TRBJ2-5; v_call: TRBV7-9; d_call: TRBD2; clone_size: NA
cdr3_nt: TGCGCCAGCAGCTTGACAGGGCTGAACACTGAAGCTTTCTTT; cdr3_aa: CASSLTGLNTEAFF; j_call: TRBJ1-1; v_call: TRBV5-1; d_call: NA; clone_size: few
cdr3_nt: TGTGCCAGCAGCTTACTACCCCCGCTTTACGAGCAGTACTTC; cdr3_aa: CASSLLPPLYEQYF; j_call: TRBJ2-7; v_call: TRBV11-2; d_call: NA; clone_size: NA
cdr3_nt: TGTGCCTGGAGTCGGAAAGATATAGCGGGAGGGCCACCCAAGGGGGGGCAGTTCTTC; cdr3_aa: CAWSRKDIAGGPPKGGQFF; j_call: TRBJ2-1; v_call: TRBV30; d_call: TRBD2; clone_size: few
cdr3_nt: TGTGCCTGGACCCCCGGAGGGGGAAAGGGAAAACTGTTTTTT; cdr3_aa: CAWTPGGGKGKLFF; j_call: TRBJ1-4; v_call: TRBV30; d_call: NA; clone_size: NA
cdr3_nt: TGTGCCAGCGGCGGGACCGATGAGACCCAGTACTTC; cdr3_aa: CASGGTDETQYF; j_call: TRBJ2-5; v_call: TRBV7-8; d_call: NA; clone_size: few
cdr3_nt: TGTGCCAGCAGCGTAGAGCCTACCTCTGGAAACACCATATATTTT; cdr3_aa: CASSVEPTSGNTIYF; j_call: TRBJ1-3; v_call: TRBV9; d_call: NA; clone_size: NA
cdr3_nt: TGTGCCAGCAGCTTAGGACTAGCGGGAGTCGATACGCAGTATTTT; cdr3_aa: CASSLGLAGVDTQYF; j_call: TRBJ2-3; v_call: TRBV7-2; d_call: TRBD2; clone_size: NA
cdr3_nt: TGTGCCATCAGTCCGAACCTAGACTATGGCTACACCTTC; cdr3_aa: CAISPNLDYGYTF; j_call: TRBJ1-2; v_call: TRBV10-3; d_call: NA; clone_size: NA
cdr3_nt: TGCGCCAGCAGCCAAGACTCAGGGACATATAACTATGGCTACACCTTC; cdr3_aa: CASSQDSGTYNYGYTF; j_call: TRBJ1-2; v_call: TRBV4-3; d_call: NA; clone_size: NA
cdr3_nt: TGTGCCAGCAGTGGAGGGGGCGACGGCTACACCTTC; cdr3_aa: CASSGGGDGYTF; j_call: TRBJ1-2; v_call: TRBV6-6; d_call: TRBD1; clone_size: few
cdr3_nt: TGTGCCAGCAGCTGGGGACAGGGAAAGGGGGCTGGTGAAAAACTGTTTTTT; cdr3_aa: CASSWGQGKGAGEKLFF; j_call: TRBJ1-4; v_call: TRBV5-6; d_call: TRBD1; clone_size: few
cdr3_nt: TGCGCCAGCAGCTTGAGCGGATCAGAGACCCAGTACTTC; cdr3_aa: CASSLSGSETQYF; j_call: TRBJ2-5; v_call: TRBV5-1; d_call: NA; clone_size: NA
cdr3_nt: TGTGCCAGCAGCTTGGAGGGGGGACAGGGGAACAGCAATCAGCCCCAGCATTTT; cdr3_aa: CASSLEGGQGNSNQPQHF; j_call: TRBJ1-5; v_call: TRBV5-6; d_call: TRBD1; clone_size: NA